The sequence of this TCR beta chain was determined in a study of blood T cells in healthy people across ages. Whole-study findings and limits: With age, beta diversity per million T cells declined roughly linearly, significantly by 40. Leaving the PBMCs unsorted stopped any conclusive comparison of naive versus antigen-experienced cells.

In germline, CDR1 is GTSNPN, CDR2 SVGIG (reference sequence). CDR3 length equals 12 residues. Concerning this clonotype itself: What it binds is unknown.

Primed by a sample-barcoded 5' primer and a J-beta primer mix, a second PCR proceeded for about 6 to 11 cycles. Every cDNA was tagged by a template-switch adaptor with 12 random nucleotides. At least 2.5 million CDR3-containing paired-end reads were obtained per sample. TCRdb ran MiXCR on the 5' RACE reads and lists one entry per CDR3 protein. The sample shows around 940,000 distinct CDR3 sequences, roughly half of them seen only once. This sequence originates from a woman aged 55-70 years in good health. The material sequenced was blood. The rearrangement links TRBV30 to TRBJ2-4; tentative D call: TRBD2 (6 bases). The J call may be incorrect, as the DNA end agrees better with TRBJ2-7. The CDR3 loop reads CAWQSSVYEQYF. In DNA form, the CDR3 reads TGTGCCTGGCAATCTAGCGTCTACGAGCAGTACTTC.